This T cell receptor (beta chain) was identified in a study of T cell repertoires in cytomegalovirus infection. The wider study: The public TCR beta signatures pointed to both CMV infection and matching HLA type. Study-level results: Public TCR beta family frequency separated CMV-and-HLA carriers, including in an independent cohort. Predominance within the ex vivo response was attributable to HLA-C-restricted CMV-specific TCR beta clonotypes.

TCRdb passed the reads through MiXCR, listing each CDR3 protein once. The sample lists 250,000 or so distinct CDR3 sequences; roughly an eighth were seen once. CDR1 is SNHLY, CDR2 FYNNEI, per germline. V gave up 5 bases and J gave up 1 base, with 17 bases separating them. The CDR3 sequence is 16 residues long. In its sample, this clonotype was seen a few times. The antigen remains undetermined. Specimen: PBMCs. The chain has TRBV2 and TRBJ1-1; TRBD1 is a possible D gene (5 bases). This clonotype originated in a human donor in good health (CMV status not recorded). Some clones in this sample may be carry-over from other donors' samples. The CDR3 nucleotides are TGTGCCAGCAGTCCCGAGACGGGGGGGTCGAACACTGAAGCTTTCTTT. Translated, it gives CASSPETGGSNTEAFF.